This T cell receptor beta chain comes out of a study of cytomegalovirus exposure and HLA in healthy donors. Study-wide context: The approximately 120 validation repertoires were produced on the same platform as the 550 to 700 repertoires of the first cohort. This was reported in a later analysis.

This CDR3 has 14 residues. The germline gives CDR1 MGHRA, CDR2 YSYEKL. With 1 base removed from V and 7 bases from J, the gap between germline ends came to 11 bases. Notes on the study in general: The majority of TCR sequences were rare, yet some public TCRs appeared in many donors. In vitro, three CMV-associated chains proved specific for CMV antigens.

Data came from immunoSEQ multiplex PCR; TCRdb stores just in-frame clones and leaves some out. Of approximately 76,000 clones in the sample, 94% are singletons; the top ten hold 3.3%. In regard to this clone: The antigen is not known.

The validation cohort, a group of over a hundred subjects, included the donors and was separate from the approximately 660-subject first cohort. The chain joins TRBV4-1 to TRBJ2-4, with a possible D match to TRBD2 (5 bases). The sequence was obtained from a woman younger than 35 in good health and CMV-seropositive. Sample: PBMCs. For the CDR3, the DNA is TGCGCCAGCAGCCAAGCGTCGAGGAGGAACATTCAGTACTTC. This translates into CASSQASRRNIQYF.